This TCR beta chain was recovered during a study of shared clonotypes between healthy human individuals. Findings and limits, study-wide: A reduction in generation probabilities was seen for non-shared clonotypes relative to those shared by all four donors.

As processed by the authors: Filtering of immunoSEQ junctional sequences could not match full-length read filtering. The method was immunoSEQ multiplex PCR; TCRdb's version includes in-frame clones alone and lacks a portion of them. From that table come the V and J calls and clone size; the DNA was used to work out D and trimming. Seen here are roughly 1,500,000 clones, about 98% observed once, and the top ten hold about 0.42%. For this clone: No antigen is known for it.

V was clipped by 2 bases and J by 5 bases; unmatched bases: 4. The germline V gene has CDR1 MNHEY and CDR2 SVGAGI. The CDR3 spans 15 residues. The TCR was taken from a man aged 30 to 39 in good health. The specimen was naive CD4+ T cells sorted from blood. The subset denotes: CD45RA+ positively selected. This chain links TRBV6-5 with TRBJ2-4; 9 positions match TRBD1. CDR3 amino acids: CASSYNRGHENIQYF. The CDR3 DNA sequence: TGTGCCAGCAGTTACAACAGGGGGCACGAAAACATTCAGTACTTC.